This is a list of T cell receptor beta chains from one sample in a study of cytomegalovirus exposure and HLA in healthy donors. The protocol was immunoSEQ multiplex PCR, while the TCRdb copy is restricted to in-frame clones and leaves out a portion. The sample includes 150,000 to 200,000 clones, around 80% of them seen just once. Sequencing was performed on PBMCs. All receptors derive from a young man in good health and CMV-seronegative. CDR3s include the opening cysteine and the closing phenylalanine or tryptophan. The order of the fields is J gene, clone size, D gene, V gene, CDR3 length, CDR3 protein, CDR3 DNA. The D gene is left open where the match is weak. Size is omitted from some rows. Given values are once, few, many or a class for expanded clones.

TRBJ2-1 | NA | NA | TRBV18 | 18 | CASSPVVRSAEWLNEQFF | TGTGCCAGCTCACCAGTCGTCCGAAGCGCTGAGTGGTTAAATGAGCAGTTCTTC
TRBJ1-5 | NA | TRBD1 | TRBV6-5 | 14 | CASDDRGHVQPQHF | TGTGCCAGCGACGACAGGGGGCATGTTCAGCCCCAGCATTTT
TRBJ2-1 | NA | TRBD2 | TRBV19 | 16 | CASRVGSGGLGYEQFF | TGTGCCAGTAGAGTGGGGTCGGGGGGGCTTGGGTATGAGCAGTTCTTC
TRBJ2-7 | NA | TRBD2 | TRBV4-2 | 18 | CASSQERTSGRAVDEQYF | TGTGCCAGCAGCCAAGAGAGGACTAGCGGGAGGGCCGTCGACGAGCAGTACTTC
TRBJ2-7 | NA | TRBD2 | TRBV29-1 | 13 | CSVPGLALHEQYF | TGCAGCGTTCCGGGACTAGCTTTGCACGAGCAGTACTTC
TRBJ1-2 | few | NA | TRBV14 | 15 | CASSQDLGANYGYTF | TGTGCCAGCAGCCAAGATTTAGGAGCTAACTATGGCTACACCTTC
TRBJ1-5 | NA | TRBD1 | TRBV29-1 | 13 | CSAGTGFNQPQHF | TGCAGCGCCGGGACAGGATTTAATCAGCCCCAGCATTTT
TRBJ2-7 | NA | NA | TRBV7-8 | 13 | CASSLGGRQEQYF | TGTGCCAGCAGCTTAGGGGGGCGCCAAGAGCAGTACTTC
TRBJ2-1 | NA | TRBD2 | TRBV7-9 | 17 | CASSRLTSGRSLGEQFF | TGTGCCAGCAGCCGTTTGACTAGCGGGAGATCTTTGGGTGAGCAGTTCTTC
TRBJ2-2 | NA | TRBD1 | TRBV4-1 | 14 | CASSSRQGVGELFF | TGCGCCAGCAGCAGCCGACAGGGGGTCGGGGAGCTGTTTTTT
TRBJ2-7 | many | NA | TRBV4-2 | 16 | CASSQDLASGSYEQYF | TGTGCCAGCAGCCAAGATCTTGCCTCGGGCTCCTACGAGCAGTACTTC
TRBJ2-2 | NA | TRBD1 | TRBV19 | 19 | CASSIQKIVRQGDTGELFF | TGTGCCAGTAGTATTCAGAAGATCGTTAGACAGGGGGACACCGGGGAGCTGTTTTTT
TRBJ2-1 | once | TRBD1 | TRBV7-2 | 15 | CASSHGQGALNEQFF | TGTGCCAGCAGCCACGGACAGGGGGCTCTCAATGAGCAGTTCTTC
TRBJ1-1 | NA | NA | TRBV4-3 | 13 | CASSQAANTEAFF | TGCGCCAGCAGCCAGGCGGCTAACACTGAAGCTTTCTTT
TRBJ2-3 | NA | NA | TRBV9 | 15 | CASSPPVRVSDTQYF | TGTGCCAGCTCCCCCCCGGTCAGGGTGTCAGATACGCAGTATTTT
TRBJ2-7 | NA | NA | TRBV19 | 15 | CASRISGDYYYEQYF | TGTGCCAGTAGGATAAGCGGAGACTATTACTACGAGCAGTACTTC
TRBJ1-1 | once | NA | TRBV7-9 | 11 | CATLQGTEAFF | TGTGCCACACTCCAGGGCACTGAAGCTTTCTTT
TRBJ2-1 | NA | NA | TRBV7-9 | 12 | CASSLYYNEQFF | TGTGCCAGCAGCCTCTACTACAATGAGCAGTTCTTC
TRBJ2-3 | NA | NA | TRBV5-1 | 15 | CASSLLGGRTDTQYF | TGCGCCAGCAGCTTGCTCGGCGGCCGCACAGATACGCAGTATTTT
TRBJ1-1 | NA | NA | TRBV9 | 14 | CASSAVPQGTEAFF | TGTGCCAGCAGCGCGGTACCTCAGGGGACTGAAGCTTTCTTT
TRBJ2-7 | NA | TRBD2 | TRBV5-6 | 14 | CASSWGGEGDEQYF | TGTGCCAGCAGCTGGGGGGGGGAGGGCGACGAGCAGTACTTC
TRBJ2-7 | few | NA | TRBV4-2 | 12 | CASSQEKSEQYF | TGTGCCAGCAGCCAAGAAAAGAGCGAGCAGTACTTC
TRBJ2-5 | NA | TRBD2 | TRBV27 | 14 | CASKGAGVGKTQYF | TGTGCCAGCAAAGGAGCGGGGGTAGGGAAGACCCAGTACTTC